The clone carrying this TCR beta chain has more than one count but fewer than ten. The data belong to a study of OX40 agonist ivuxolimab in advanced cancers. Study context: The group had a mean age of approximately 60 years, ranged from about 20 to 79, and was 80% to 90% male.

Assay: immunoSEQ multiplex PCR; the TCRdb copy retains only in-frame clones and omits some. The data show approximately 40,000 clones, roughly four fifths seen once. No patient had autoimmune disease or received systemic immunosuppression. V lost 0 bases to trimming and J lost 4 bases, with 21 bases between them. The CDR3 runs to 18 residues. CDR1 LGHNA and CDR2 YNFKEQ come from the germline V gene. This material consisted of CD4+ or CD8+ T cells sorted from blood, taken in a trial of the OX40 agonist ivuxolimab. The source is an adult with an advanced solid tumor such as melanoma, head and neck, liver or kidney cancer. This chain uses TRBV4-2 with TRBJ2-5; D might be TRBD2 (7 bases). The CDR3 nucleotides read TGTGCCAGCAGCCAAGATACGGGGGGACGGGGGGCCGTAGAGACCCAGTACTTC. This gives the protein CASSQDTGGRGAVETQYF.